One sample yielded the 20 T cell receptor beta chains listed below, sequenced in a study of Ad26.COV2.S vaccination and SARS-CoV-2 variants. The method was immunoSEQ multiplex PCR; TCRdb's version includes in-frame clones alone and lacks a portion of them. Of hundreds of thousands of clones listed, about 90% are singletons. Treatment defined: 19 received Ad26.COV2.S at low or high dose, single or two shots; about five received placebo; per-sample allocation not given. Each sample was drawn 63 days after the first injection (of vaccine or placebo). Sequenced material: peripheral blood, taken in a trial of Ad26.COV2.S vaccine versus placebo. The origin of the receptors is a person between 18 and 65 years old who received the Ad26.COV2.S COVID-19 vaccine or a placebo.

The chain links TRBV5-6 to TRBJ2-7, with a possible D match to TRBD1 (6 bases). Germline lookup yields CDR1 SGHDT and CDR2 YYEEEE. V lost 5 bases to trimming and J lost 3 bases, with 15 bases between them. The length of the CDR3 is 14 residues. CDR3 in amino acids: CASSDLQGFYEQYF. The CDR3 region has the DNA TGTGCCAGCAGTGACCTCCAGGGGTTCTACGAGCAGTACTTC.

The V and J genes are TRBV28 and TRBJ1-3, with 8 bases identical to TRBD1. CDR3 length: 15 residues. With V trimmed by 5 bases and J by 8 bases, 11 bases remained unmatched. Germline assignment: CDR1 MDHEN and CDR2 SYDVKM. The chain's CDR3 is CASSIGQGGMDTIYF. CDR3 bases: TGTGCCAGCAGTATCGGACAGGGTGGAATGGACACCATATATTTT.

The V and J genes are TRBV5-1 and TRBJ2-2, with unresolved D. V shed 1 base and J shed 2 bases, with 9 bases lying between them. This CDR3 region has 15 residues. The germline CDR1 and CDR2 sequences are SGHRS and YFSETQ. CDR3 nucleotides: TGCGCCAGCAGCTTGCCCCAACTAAACACCGGGGAGCTGTTTTTT. Translation: CASSLPQLNTGELFF.

This rearrangement joins TRBV6-4 to TRBJ2-5; no definite D call. The V end lost 10 bases, the J end lost 5 bases, and 14 bases lay between the germline ends. The CDR3 is 12 residues long. From germline, CDR1 is MRHNA and CDR2 SNTAGT. The CDR3 DNA follows: TGTGCCACCCCGCCCCCCCAGGAGACCCAGTACTTC. Amino acid sequence: CATPPPQETQYF.

There are a few counts of this clone. The rearrangement joins TRBV5-1 to TRBJ2-3, with 11 nucleotides matching TRBD2. The CDR3 is 14 residues long. V was pared by 5 bases and J by 5 bases, with 4 bases of the junction left unmatched. From germline, CDR1 is SGHRS and CDR2 YFSETQ. The DNA of the CDR3 is TGCGCCAGCAGAACTAGCGGGAGTGAAGATACGCAGTATTTT. Its protein product is CASRTSGSEDTQYF.

The CDR3 loop reads CASSPGTGDYEQYF. CDR3 coding DNA: TGTGCCAGCAGCCCCGGGACAGGGGACTACGAGCAGTACTTC. V is TRBV6-2 or TRBV6-3 and J is TRBJ2-7; 10 bases fit TRBD1. V was clipped by 6 bases and J by 3 bases; unmatched bases: 5. Germline CDR1 is MNHEY and CDR2 is SVGEGT. The CDR3 is made up of 14 amino acids.

The chain is built from TRBV24-1 and TRBJ2-7; no clear D gene. CDR3 size: 13 residues. Trimming shortened V by 0 bases and J by 6 bases, and 8 bases separated the two germline ends. In germline, CDR1 is KGHDR, CDR2 SFDVKD. The chain's CDR3 is CATSDLQGSEQYF. CDR3 nucleotide sequence: TGTGCCACCAGTGATTTGCAAGGGTCCGAGCAGTACTTC.

This chain uses TRBV5-4 with TRBJ2-5; D gene unclear. V lost 4 bases to trimming and J lost 5 bases, with 18 bases between them. Germline assignment: CDR1 SGHNT and CDR2 YYREEE (reference sequence). The CDR3 sequence is 15 residues long. Written as DNA, the CDR3 is TGTGCCAGCAGCGTTGATTTGCAGAGACGCGAGACCCAGTACTTC. This codes for CASSVDLQRRETQYF.

The CDR3 sequence: CATSDPTGTQRETQYF. The DNA for the CDR3 is TGTGCCACCAGTGACCCTACCGGGACCCAGCGGGAGACCCAGTACTTC. The chain recombines TRBV24-1 with TRBJ2-5, with D perhaps being TRBD1 or TRBD2 (5 bases each). The CDR3 is made up of 16 amino acids. V gave up 4 bases and J gave up 5 bases, with 19 bases separating them. In germline, CDR1 is KGHDR, CDR2 SFDVKD.

This rearrangement joins TRBV25-1 to TRBJ2-7; no firm D call. The V end lost 6 bases, the J end lost 2 bases, and 11 bases lay between the germline ends. The CDR3 totals 13 residues. Germline V CDR1 and CDR2: MGHDK, SYGVNS. The CDR3 spells CASSLGITYEQYF. CDR3 bases: TGTGCCAGCAGCTTAGGTATAACCTACGAGCAGTACTTC.

The chain joins TRBV3-1 (or the pseudogene TRBV3-2) to TRBJ1-1; 8 positions agree with TRBD1. Unmatched junction bases numbered 4, after V lost 0 bases and J lost 1 base. This CDR3 has 16 amino acids. Germline values: CDR1 LGHDT, CDR2 YNNKEL (reference sequence). Here the CDR3 reads CASSQDPGTGNTEAFF. The CDR3 nucleotides are TGTGCCAGCAGCCAAGATCCCGGGACAGGGAACACTGAAGCTTTCTTT.

The chain joins TRBV18 to TRBJ1-4; the D gene is possibly TRBD1 (6 bases). The CDR3 spans 14 residues. CDR1 KGHSH and CDR2 LQKENI come from the germline V gene. V was clipped by 4 bases and J by 6 bases, with 12 bases between them. For the CDR3, the DNA is TGTGCCAGCTCACGCCAGGGGAGGGATGAAAAACTGTTTTTT. This translates into CASSRQGRDEKLFF.

This clone was counted a few times. The rearrangement joins TRBV30 to TRBJ1-5, with D unclear. Deletions cut 2 bases from V and 1 base from J, with 3 bases between. There are 12 residues in the CDR3. Germline V gene data show CDR1 as GTSNPN and CDR2 as SVGIG (reference sequence). The CDR3 DNA is TGTGCCTGGAGTAGGAGCAATCAGCCCCAGCATTTT. Its protein product is CAWSRSNQPQHF.

The chain links TRBV13 to TRBJ2-5; perhaps D is TRBD1 or TRBD2 (5 bases each). The V and J ends lost 5 bases and 4 bases respectively, with 17 bases between them. CDR3 length equals 15 residues. Germline V gene data show CDR1 as PRHDT and CDR2 as FYEKMQ (reference sequence). CDR3 sequence reads: CASSRAGYRGETQYF. In DNA, the CDR3 is TGTGCCAGCAGCCGCGCAGGGTATCGGGGAGAGACCCAGTACTTC.

The gene calls are TRBV7-8 and TRBJ2-3, with 7 positions matching TRBD2. CDR1 and CDR2 (germline): SGHVS, FQNEAQ. This CDR3 is 14 amino acids long. J was trimmed by 3 bases and V by 5 bases; bases with no gene match: 5. The DNA of the CDR3 is TGTGCCAGCAGCCCGGGACTAATAACAGATACGCAGTATTTT. It codes for CASSPGLITDTQYF. The full variable domain, in which reference TRBV7-8 and TRBJ2-3 provide the parts outside the CDR3, is GAGVSQSPRYKVAKRGQDVALRCDPISGHVSLFWYQQALGQGPEFLTYFQNEAQLDKSGLPSDRFFAERPEGSVSTLKIQRTQQEDSAVYLCASSPGLITDTQYFGPGTRLTVL.

This chain connects TRBV15 to TRBJ1-5; D gene uncertain. The CDR3 covers 15 residues. Looked up from germline, CDR1 is LNHNV and CDR2 is YYDKDF (reference sequence). V was cut by 0 bases and J by 7 bases, with 13 bases left in between. CDR3 sequence reads: CATSRDSRSKQPQHF. The CDR3 coding sequence is TGTGCCACCAGCAGAGATTCGCGATCCAAACAGCCCCAGCATTTT.

The chain links TRBV18 to TRBJ2-5, with TRBD1 matching 11 bases. V lost 3 bases and J lost 5; bases outside the gene matches: 2. The CDR3 extends over 14 amino acids. Germline-derived CDR1 and CDR2 are KGHSH and LQKENI. The CDR3 reads CASSPGQGVETQYF. The CDR3, as DNA: TGTGCCAGCTCACCGGGACAGGGGGTGGAGACCCAGTACTTC.

The chain employs TRBV9 and TRBJ2-1; 8 bases match TRBD1. V lost 0 bases to trimming and J lost 4 bases; unmatched junction nucleotides: 3. This CDR3 has 15 residues. The germline V gene encodes CDR1 SGDLS and CDR2 YYNGEE. This CDR3 reads CASSVVDRAYNEQFF. The CDR3 DNA reads TGTGCCAGCAGCGTAGTGGACAGGGCATACAATGAGCAGTTCTTC.

This chain connects TRBV6-4 to TRBJ2-1, with a tentative D call TRBD2 (6 bases). The ends were cut back, 5 bases at V and 4 bases at J, with 18 bases in the middle. Germline V gene sequence: CDR1 MRHNA, CDR2 SNTAGT. The CDR3 length is 16 residues. The CDR3 DNA is TGTGCCAGCAGTCCCTCAGGAGGGATTCGGTACAATGAGCAGTTCTTC. This codes for CASSPSGGIRYNEQFF.

V gene TRBV5-4 combines with J gene TRBJ2-2; 7 bases are shared with TRBD2. CDR1 is SGHNT and CDR2 is YYREEE in the germline V gene (reference sequence). This CDR3 spans 15 amino acids. With V trimmed by 0 bases and J by 7 bases, 6 bases remained unmatched. The CDR3 region is CASSLEERGSGELFF. The DNA of the CDR3 is TGTGCCAGCAGCTTGGAGGAGCGGGGAAGCGGGGAGCTGTTTTTT.